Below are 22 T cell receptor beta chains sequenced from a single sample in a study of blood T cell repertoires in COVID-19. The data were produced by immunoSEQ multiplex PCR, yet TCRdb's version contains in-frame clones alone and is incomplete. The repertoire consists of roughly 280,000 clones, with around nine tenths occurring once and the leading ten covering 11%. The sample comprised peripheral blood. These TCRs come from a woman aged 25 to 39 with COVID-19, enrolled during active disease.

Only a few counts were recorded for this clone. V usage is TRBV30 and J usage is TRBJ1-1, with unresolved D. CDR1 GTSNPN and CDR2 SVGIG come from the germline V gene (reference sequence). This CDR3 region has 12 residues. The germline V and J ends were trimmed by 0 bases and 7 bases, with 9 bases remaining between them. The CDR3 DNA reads TGTGCCTGGAGTGTAATGGCCAGTGAAGCTTTCTTT. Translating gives CAWSVMASEAFF.

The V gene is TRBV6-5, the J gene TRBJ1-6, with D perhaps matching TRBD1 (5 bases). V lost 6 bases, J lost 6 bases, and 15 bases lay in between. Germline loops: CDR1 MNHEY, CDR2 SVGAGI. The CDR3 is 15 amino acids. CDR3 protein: CASSREGIGNSPLHF. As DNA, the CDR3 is TGTGCCAGCAGCCGGGAGGGGATAGGTAATTCACCCCTCCACTTT.

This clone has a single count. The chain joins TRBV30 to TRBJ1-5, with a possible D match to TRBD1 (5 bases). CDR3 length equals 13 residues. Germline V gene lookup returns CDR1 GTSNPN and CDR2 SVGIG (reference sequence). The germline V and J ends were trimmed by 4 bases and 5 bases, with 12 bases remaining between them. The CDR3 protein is CAWNSGVHQPQHF. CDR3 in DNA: TGTGCCTGGAATTCGGGGGTCCATCAGCCCCAGCATTTT. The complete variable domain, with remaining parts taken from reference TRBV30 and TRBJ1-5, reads SQTIHQWPATLVQPVGSPLSLECTVEGTSNPNLYWYRQAAGRGLQLLFYSVGIGQISSEVPQNLSASRPQDRQFILSSKKLLLSDSGFYLCAWNSGVHQPQHFGDGTRLSIL.

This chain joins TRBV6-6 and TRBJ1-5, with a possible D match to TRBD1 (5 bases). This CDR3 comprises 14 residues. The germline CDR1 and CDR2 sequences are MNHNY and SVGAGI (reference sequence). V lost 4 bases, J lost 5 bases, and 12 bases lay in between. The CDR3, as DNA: TGTGCCAGCAGTTTTCCGGGGGTTGATCAGCCCCAGCATTTT. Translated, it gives CASSFPGVDQPQHF.

The CDR3 sequence: CASSQSPSGRASTDTQYF. The CDR3 DNA is TGCGCCAGCAGCCAGTCCCCTAGCGGGAGGGCGAGCACAGATACGCAGTATTTT. The rearrangement joins TRBV4-3 to TRBJ2-3; 12 nucleotides match TRBD2. The CDR3 loop spans 18 amino acids. Germline V gene lookup returns CDR1 LGHNA and CDR2 YSLEER. V was clipped by 3 bases and J by 0 bases; unmatched bases: 7.

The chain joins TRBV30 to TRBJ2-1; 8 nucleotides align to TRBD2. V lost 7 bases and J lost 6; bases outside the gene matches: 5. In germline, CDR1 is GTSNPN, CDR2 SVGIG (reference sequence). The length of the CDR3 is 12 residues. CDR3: CASVAGSNEQFF. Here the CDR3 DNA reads TGTGCCTCGGTAGCGGGAAGCAATGAGCAGTTCTTC. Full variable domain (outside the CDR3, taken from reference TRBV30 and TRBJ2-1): SQTIHQWPATLVQPVGSPLSLECTVEGTSNPNLYWYRQAAGRGLQLLFYSVGIGQISSEVPQNLSASRPQDRQFILSSKKLLLSDSGFYLCASVAGSNEQFFGPGTRLTVL.

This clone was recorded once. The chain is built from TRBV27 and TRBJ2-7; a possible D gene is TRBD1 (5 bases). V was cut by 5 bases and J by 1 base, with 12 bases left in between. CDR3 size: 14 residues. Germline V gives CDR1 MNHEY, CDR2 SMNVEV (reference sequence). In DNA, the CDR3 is TGTGCCAGCAGTATTCAGGGTAATTCCTACGAGCAGTACTTC. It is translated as CASSIQGNSYEQYF.

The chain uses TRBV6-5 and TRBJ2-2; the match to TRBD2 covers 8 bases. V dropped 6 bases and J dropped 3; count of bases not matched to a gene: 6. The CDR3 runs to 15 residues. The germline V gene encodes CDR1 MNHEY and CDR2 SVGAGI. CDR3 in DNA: TGTGCCAGCAGACCCGGGACTAGTGACACCGGGGAGCTGTTTTTT. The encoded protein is CASRPGTSDTGELFF.

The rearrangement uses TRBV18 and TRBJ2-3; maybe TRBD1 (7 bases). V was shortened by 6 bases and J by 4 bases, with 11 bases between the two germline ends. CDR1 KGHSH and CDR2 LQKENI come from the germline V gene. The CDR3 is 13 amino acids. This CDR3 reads CASSQGGADTQYF. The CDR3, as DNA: TGTGCCAGCTCCCAGGGGGGAGCAGATACGCAGTATTTT.

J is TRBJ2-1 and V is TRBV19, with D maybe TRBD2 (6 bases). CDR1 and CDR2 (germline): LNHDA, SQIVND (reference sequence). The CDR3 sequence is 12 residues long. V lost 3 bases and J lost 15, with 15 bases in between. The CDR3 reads CASSIGMAGRFF. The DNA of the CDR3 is TGTGCCAGTAGTATTGGAATGGCGGGAAGGTTCTTC.

In DNA form, the CDR3 reads TGTGCCAGCAGCTTGACTAGCGGAGGGCAAGAGACCCAGTACTTC. Translated: CASSLTSGGQETQYF. This chain joins TRBV5-4 and TRBJ2-5; TRBD2 matches 8 bases. The CDR3 is made up of 15 amino acids. After removal of 1 base from V and 2 bases from J, the junction contained 4 bases not matched to a gene. Germline-derived CDR1 and CDR2 are SGHNT and YYREEE (reference sequence).

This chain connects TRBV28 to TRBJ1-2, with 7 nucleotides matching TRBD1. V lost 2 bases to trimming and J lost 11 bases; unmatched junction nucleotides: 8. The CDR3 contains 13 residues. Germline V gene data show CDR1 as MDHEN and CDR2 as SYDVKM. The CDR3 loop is CASSLEGAMRYTF. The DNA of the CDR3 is TGTGCCAGCAGTTTAGAGGGGGCTATGCGGTACACCTTC.

CDR3 in DNA: TGTGCCAGCAGCTTAGTCCAGTATAGCAATCAGCCCCAGCATTTT. Protein: CASSLVQYSNQPQHF. The J gene is TRBJ1-5, the V gene TRBV7-2, with no clear D. CDR3 length: 15 amino acids. V dropped 1 base and J dropped 0 bases, with 7 bases sitting between them. CDR1 is SGHTA and CDR2 is FQGNSA in the germline V gene.

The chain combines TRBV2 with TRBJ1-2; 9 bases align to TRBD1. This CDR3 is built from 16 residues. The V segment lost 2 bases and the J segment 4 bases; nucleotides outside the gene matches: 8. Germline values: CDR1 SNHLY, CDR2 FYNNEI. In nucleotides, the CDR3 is TGTGCCAGCAGTGAATACAGGGGGCGGAAACGCTATGGCTACACCTTC. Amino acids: CASSEYRGRKRYGYTF.

CDR3 region: CASRPRGQLNTEAFF. DNA for the CDR3: TGCGCCAGCAGACCCCGCGGACAGCTGAACACTGAAGCTTTCTTT. V usage is TRBV4-1 and J usage is TRBJ1-1; D may be TRBD1 (6 bases). V lost 6 bases to trimming and J lost 0 bases, with 14 bases between them. CDR3 length: 15 amino acids. Germline lookup yields CDR1 MGHRA and CDR2 YSYEKL.

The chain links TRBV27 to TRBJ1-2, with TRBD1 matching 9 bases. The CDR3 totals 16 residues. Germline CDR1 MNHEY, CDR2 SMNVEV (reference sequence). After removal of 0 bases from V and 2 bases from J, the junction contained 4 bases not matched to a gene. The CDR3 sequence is CASSLSSGTGNYGYTF. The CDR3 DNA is TGTGCCAGCAGTTTATCATCCGGGACAGGGAACTATGGCTACACCTTC.

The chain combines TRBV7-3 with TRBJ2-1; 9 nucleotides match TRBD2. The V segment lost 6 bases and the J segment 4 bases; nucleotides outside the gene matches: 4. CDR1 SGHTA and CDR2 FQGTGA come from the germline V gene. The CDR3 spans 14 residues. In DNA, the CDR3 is TGTGCCAGCAGTTCGGGACTAGCTTACAATGAGCAGTTCTTC. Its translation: CASSSGLAYNEQFF.

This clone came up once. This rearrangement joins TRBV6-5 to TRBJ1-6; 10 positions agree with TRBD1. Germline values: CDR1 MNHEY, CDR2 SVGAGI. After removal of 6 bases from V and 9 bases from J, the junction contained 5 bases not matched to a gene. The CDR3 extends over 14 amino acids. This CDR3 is CASSPTGGGSPLHF. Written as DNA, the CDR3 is TGTGCCAGCAGCCCGACAGGGGGCGGTTCACCCCTCCACTTT.

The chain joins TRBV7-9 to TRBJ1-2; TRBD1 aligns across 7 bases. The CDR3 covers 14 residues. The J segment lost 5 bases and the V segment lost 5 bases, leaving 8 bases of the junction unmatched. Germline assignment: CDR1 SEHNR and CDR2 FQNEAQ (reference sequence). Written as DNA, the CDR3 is TGTGCCAGCAGCAGACAGGGTGCGGGGTATGGCTACACCTTC. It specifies CASSRQGAGYGYTF.

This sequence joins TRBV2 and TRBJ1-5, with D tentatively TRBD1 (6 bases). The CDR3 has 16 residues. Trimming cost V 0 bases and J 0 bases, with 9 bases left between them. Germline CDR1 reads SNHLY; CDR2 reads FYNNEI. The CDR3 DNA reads TGTGCCAGCAGTGAAGCACAGGGTTATAGCAATCAGCCCCAGCATTTT. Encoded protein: CASSEAQGYSNQPQHF.

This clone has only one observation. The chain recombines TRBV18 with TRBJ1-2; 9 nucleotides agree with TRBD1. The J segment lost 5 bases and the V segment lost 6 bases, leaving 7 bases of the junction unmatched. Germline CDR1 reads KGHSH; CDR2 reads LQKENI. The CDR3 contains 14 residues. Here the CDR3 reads CASSLGQGRYGYTF. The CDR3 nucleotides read TGTGCCAGCTCCCTAGGACAGGGGAGGTATGGCTACACCTTC.

CDR3 amino acids: CASSFTGSNSPLHF. The CDR3 coding sequence is TGTGCCAGCAGCTTTACAGGTTCGAATTCACCCCTCCACTTT. The chain recombines TRBV7-9 with TRBJ1-6; D might be TRBD1 (5 bases). The CDR3 covers 14 residues. Between the trimmed V and J ends, which lost 3 bases and 7 bases, there was a span of 10 bases. Per the germline V gene, CDR1 is SEHNR and CDR2 is FQNEAQ (reference sequence).